The source of this T cell receptor beta chain is a study of CXCR3-negative and CXCR3-positive naive CD8 T cells. Each TRB cDNA library was prepared by 5' RACE (with UMI labels). TCRdb re-called the 5' RACE reads and gives one entry per CDR3 protein, without DNA. The sample includes some 110,000 distinct CDR3 sequences. Naive CD8+ T cells had a CD45RO-CCR7+CD27+CD95- phenotype. In the case of this clonotype: Its target is unknown.

Germline CDR1 reads SQVTM; CDR2 reads ANQGSEA. The CDR3 length is 12 residues. General study points: Partly lower CXCR3 expression followed cryopreservation, and most assays relied on fresh PBMCs. When CXCR3-positive naive cells were set against CXCR3-negative naive cells, the former had more hydrophobic TRB CDR3s. Memory cells differed in TRBV-TRBJ usage, but naive CXCR3-negative and CXCR3-positive cells had similar usage. Both naive subsets showed comparably high diversity, and memory CD8+ cells showed much lower diversity.

The chain is built from TRBV29-1 and TRBJ2-7; there is no DNA to check the TCRdb D call of TRBD1. The clonotype originates from a human donor in good health. Some clones in this sample may be carry-over from other donors' samples. The sample taken for sequencing was naive CXCR3+ CD8+ T cells from blood. Subset here: CD45RO-CCR7+CD27+CD95- naive CD8+ T cells expressing CXCR3 (TNR3+). The CDR3 here is CSVRDSSYEQYF.